The 13 T cell receptor beta chains in this list originate from one sample, sequenced in a study of OX40 agonist ivuxolimab in advanced cancers. Only in-frame clones appear in the TCRdb table, and some are missing; sequencing was by immunoSEQ multiplex PCR. This sample has some 35,000 clones, with 60% to 85% found just once. The specimen comprised CD4+ or CD8+ T cells sorted from blood, sampled in a trial of the OX40 agonist ivuxolimab. Receptors originate from an adult with an advanced solid tumor such as melanoma, head and neck, liver or kidney cancer.

This chain links TRBV5-1 with TRBJ2-7; D is unresolved. This CDR3 has 13 residues. V gave up 3 bases and J gave up 7 bases, with 14 bases separating them. Germline values: CDR1 SGHRS, CDR2 YFSETQ. The CDR3 loop reads CASSSIHMGEQYF. The CDR3, as DNA: TGCGCCAGCAGCTCGATTCATATGGGGGAGCAGTACTTC.

The V call is TRBV5-6, the J call TRBJ2-1, with D unclear. Trimming removed 0 bases from V and 5 bases from J, with 12 bases in between. Germline CDR1 is SGHDT and CDR2 is YYEEEE. The CDR3 is 15 residues long. CDR3 nucleotide sequence: TGTGCCAGCAGCTTGGCGGCATCAAACAACAATGAGCAGTTCTTC. This codes for CASSLAASNNNEQFF.

The chain links TRBV27 to TRBJ1-2; D is ambiguous. Germline V gene data show CDR1 as MNHEY and CDR2 as SMNVEV (reference sequence). Trimming pared 4 bases from V and 6 bases from J, leaving 15 bases between. The CDR3 is 14 residues long. The CDR3 DNA follows: TGTGCCAGCAGTTCCTTATGGAAGGGAGATGGCTACACCTTC. Protein product: CASSSLWKGDGYTF.

This sequence joins TRBV6-1 and TRBJ2-7, with TRBD2 as a possible D gene (5 bases). Germline V gene sequence: CDR1 MNHNS, CDR2 SASEGT. This CDR3 is built from 15 residues. Trimming pared 0 bases from V and 2 bases from J, leaving 11 bases between. The CDR3 nucleotides are TGTGCCAGCAGTGAAGCGGCACGGGGAACCTACGAGCAGTACTTC. Protein product: CASSEAARGTYEQYF.

The gene calls are TRBV2 and TRBJ1-1; D is possibly TRBD1 (6 bases). The V end lost 7 bases, the J end lost 3 bases, and 21 bases lay between the germline ends. This CDR3 spans 16 amino acids. In germline, CDR1 is SNHLY, CDR2 FYNNEI. CDR3 sequence reads: CASILTGGTYHTEAFF. In DNA form, the CDR3 reads TGTGCCAGCATCTTGACGGGGGGCACCTATCACACTGAAGCTTTCTTT. The full variable domain, its missing parts supplied by reference TRBV2 and TRBJ1-1, is EPEVTQTPSHQVTQMGQEVILRCVPISNHLYFYWYRQILGQKVEFLVSFYNNEISEKSEIFDDQFSVERPDGSNFTLKIRSTKLEDSAMYFCASILTGGTYHTEAFFGQGTRLTVV.

This clone occurred a few times. The chain joins TRBV5-1 to TRBJ2-5, with TRBD2 matching over 7 bases. This CDR3 comprises 14 residues. The J segment lost 3 bases and the V segment lost 4 bases, leaving 6 bases of the junction unmatched. Germline loops: CDR1 SGHRS, CDR2 YFSETQ. The chain's CDR3 is CASSPRGWKETQYF. The CDR3, as DNA: TGCGCCAGCAGCCCGCGGGGGTGGAAAGAGACCCAGTACTTC.

Turning to this clone: This sample also contains other DNA sequences that code for the same CDR3. The rearrangement uses TRBV7-8 and TRBJ2-1; 7 positions match TRBD1. Germline CDR1 is SGHVS and CDR2 is FQNEAQ. The CDR3 totals 15 residues. Germline trimming cut 2 bases from V and 2 bases from J; bases unmatched to any gene: 3. CDR3 amino acids: CASSLRDRTYNEQFF. CDR3 nucleotide sequence: TGTGCCAGCAGCTTAAGGGACAGAACCTACAATGAGCAGTTCTTC.

The V call is TRBV7-9, the J call TRBJ1-1; D unclear. CDR1 and CDR2 from the germline V gene are SEHNR and FQNEAQ (reference sequence). V was clipped by 1 base and J by 6 bases, with 12 bases between them. This CDR3 is built from 14 residues. In DNA form, the CDR3 reads TGTGCCAGCAGCTTAGGTCTCCAGGACGCTGAAGCTTTCTTT. It yields the protein CASSLGLQDAEAFF.

The chain employs TRBV11-2 and TRBJ2-6; D gene ambiguous. The CDR3 extends over 16 amino acids. Trimming took 5 bases from V and 2 from J, leaving 13 bases between them. Germline-derived CDR1 and CDR2 are SGHAT and FQNNGV. The CDR3 sequence is CASSPWAPTGANVLTF. Here the CDR3 DNA reads TGTGCCAGCAGCCCATGGGCCCCTACTGGGGCCAACGTCCTGACTTTC.

The chain has TRBV11-3 and TRBJ2-1; 12 bases are shared with TRBD2. The CDR3 extends over 16 amino acids. After removal of 5 bases from V and 8 bases from J, the junction contained 10 bases not matched to a gene. The germline gives CDR1 SGHNT, CDR2 YENEEA. The chain's CDR3 is CASSQTLAGGRHEQFF. Here the CDR3 DNA reads TGTGCCAGCAGCCAAACACTAGCGGGGGGCCGGCATGAGCAGTTCTTC.

The sample holds one count of this clone. The chain uses TRBV18 and TRBJ1-2; TRBD1 matches 9 bases. Germline V lookup: CDR1 KGHSH, CDR2 LQKENI. The CDR3 loop spans 15 amino acids. V lost 6 bases to trimming and J lost 6 bases; unmatched junction nucleotides: 11. The CDR3 region is CASSPWDREVDGYTF. CDR3 nucleotide sequence: TGTGCCAGCTCCCCCTGGGACAGGGAGGTCGATGGCTACACCTTC.

A few counts support this clone. The chain uses TRBV6-6 and TRBJ1-1; D gene uncertain. Germline V gives CDR1 MNHNY, CDR2 SVGAGI (reference sequence). The CDR3 is 12 amino acids. V lost 4 bases and J 2 bases, leaving 5 bases between the germline ends. The CDR3 region is CASSWDNTEAFF. In nucleotides, the CDR3 is TGTGCCAGCAGTTGGGATAACACTGAAGCTTTCTTT.

This clone was counted once. The rearrangement uses TRBV6-5 and TRBJ2-7; D gene uncertain. V shed 0 bases and J shed 2 bases, with 5 bases lying between them. Per the germline V gene, CDR1 is MNHEY and CDR2 is SVGAGI. The CDR3 loop spans 13 amino acids. In DNA form, the CDR3 reads TGTGCCAGCAGTTACTCGATGGCCTACGAGCAGTACGTC. Translating gives CASSYSMAYEQYV.